The 27 T cell receptor beta chains presented below share a single source sample, sequenced in a study of T cell responses to AZD1222 COVID-19 vaccine. Some clones are missing from TCRdb's copy, which holds only in-frame ones; the method was immunoSEQ multiplex PCR. Of about 110,000 clones listed, approximately 88% are singletons. The specimen comprised peripheral blood, sampled on day 0 of MenACWY control vaccination. The receptor set was obtained from an adult in good health.

This clone rates as medium-sized (0.01 to 0.1%). J is TRBJ1-1 and V is TRBV5-5, with D maybe TRBD1 (5 bases). Trimming shortened V by 6 bases and J by 3 bases, and 12 bases separated the two germline ends. CDR3 length: 13 residues. The germline gives CDR1 SGHKS, CDR2 YYEKEE (reference sequence). Here the CDR3 DNA reads TGTGCCAGCACCGACGAGGGGTACACTGAAGCTTTCTTT. Translated, it gives CASTDEGYTEAFF.

This clone has a single count. The rearrangement joins TRBV27 to TRBJ2-3, with unresolved D. The germline V gene encodes CDR1 MNHEY and CDR2 SMNVEV (reference sequence). CDR3 size: 17 residues. Between the trimmed V and J ends, which lost 5 bases and 0 bases, there was a span of 18 bases. CDR3: CASSPSLGRLSTDTQYF. The CDR3 nucleotides read TGTGCCAGCAGTCCCTCATTGGGCCGATTAAGCACAGATACGCAGTATTTT.

The genes are TRBV27 and TRBJ1-5, with TRBD1 as a possible D gene (5 bases). Trimming took 3 bases from V and 2 from J, leaving 8 bases between them. CDR1 is MNHEY and CDR2 is SMNVEV in the germline V gene (reference sequence). The CDR3 consists of 14 residues. This CDR3 reads CASSFRGGNQPQHF. The CDR3 coding sequence is TGTGCCAGCAGTTTTAGGGGAGGCAATCAGCCCCAGCATTTT.

J is TRBJ1-6 and V is TRBV6-6, with TRBD1 matching over 8 bases. J lost 0 bases, V lost 5 bases, and 9 bases had no gene match. Per the germline V gene, CDR1 is MNHNY and CDR2 is SVGAGI (reference sequence). The CDR3 contains 18 residues. The CDR3 bases are TGTGCCAGCAGTCGCGACAGGGGCGAGGCCTCCTATAATTCACCCCTCCACTTT. This codes for CASSRDRGEASYNSPLHF.

This rearrangement joins TRBV7-3 to TRBJ2-7, with 8 bases identical to TRBD1. Germline CDR1 SGHTA, CDR2 FQGTGA. J lost 2 bases, V lost 5 bases, and 8 bases had no gene match. The CDR3 spans 15 residues. Here the CDR3 reads CASSIPGQGTYEQYF. For the CDR3, the DNA is TGTGCCAGCAGCATCCCCGGACAGGGTACCTACGAGCAGTACTTC.

The chain employs TRBV7-2 and TRBJ1-1; D unclear. The length of the CDR3 is 15 residues. V shed 0 bases and J shed 4 bases, with 12 bases lying between them. From germline, CDR1 is SGHTA and CDR2 FQGNSA. CDR3 DNA: TGTGCCAGCAGCTTAGCGATAGGGCAAGGCACTGAAGCTTTCTTT. Translated: CASSLAIGQGTEAFF.

The chain employs TRBV9 and TRBJ2-7; D not resolved. Trimming removed 5 bases from V and 3 bases from J, with 12 bases in between. This CDR3 is 13 amino acids long. CDR1 and CDR2 from the germline V gene are SGDLS and YYNGEE. CDR3 sequence reads: CASSLGPDYEQYF. The CDR3 DNA is TGTGCCAGCAGTCTAGGGCCTGACTACGAGCAGTACTTC.

The rearrangement uses TRBV7-2 and TRBJ1-5, with unresolved D. V lost 5 bases to trimming and J lost 5 bases, with 10 bases between them. CDR3 length: 13 residues. Per germline, CDR1 SGHTA and CDR2 FQGNSA. This CDR3 is CASSPGPDQPQHF. CDR3 DNA sequence: TGTGCCAGCAGCCCCGGGCCGGATCAGCCCCAGCATTTT.

The gene calls are TRBV30 and TRBJ2-7; 7 nucleotides match TRBD2. This CDR3 comprises 15 residues. V shed 0 bases and J 2 bases; nucleotides not matched to a gene: 7. The V gene's germline CDR1 is GTSNPN and CDR2 SVGIG (reference sequence). CDR3 nucleotide sequence: TGTGCCTGGAGTGTTTTAGCGGGTACTCCCTACGAGCAGTACTTC. Protein sequence: CAWSVLAGTPYEQYF.

The rearrangement uses TRBV27 and TRBJ1-2; TRBD1 aligns across 8 bases. Per germline, CDR1 MNHEY and CDR2 SMNVEV (reference sequence). The junction had 7 bases not matched to a gene; V was cut back by 5 bases and J by 2 bases. The CDR3 is 15 amino acids. The CDR3 region is CASSRSGTGNYGYTF. The CDR3 DNA reads TGTGCCAGCAGTCGCTCCGGGACAGGCAACTATGGCTACACCTTC.

This chain uses TRBV7-3 with TRBJ2-3; D is perhaps TRBD1 (6 bases). The CDR3 runs 14 residues. Germline assignment: CDR1 SGHTA and CDR2 FQGTGA. V gave up 3 bases and J gave up 3 bases, with 10 bases separating them. CDR3 loop: CASSFRGRTDTQYF. The CDR3 DNA reads TGTGCCAGCAGCTTCAGGGGTAGAACAGATACGCAGTATTTT. Variable domain in full (rest from reference TRBV7-3 and TRBJ2-3): GAGVSQTPSNKVTEKGKYVELRCDPISGHTALYWYRQSLGQGPEFLIYFQGTGAADDSGLPNDRFFAVRPEGSVSTLKIQRTERGDSAVYLCASSFRGRTDTQYFGPGTRLTVL.

This chain links TRBV7-2 with TRBJ2-3, with unresolved D. The germline CDR1 and CDR2 sequences are SGHTA and FQGNSA. V lost 4 bases to trimming and J lost 2 bases, with 19 bases between them. The CDR3 has 17 residues. The CDR3 region is CASSSLVTSDLTDTQYF. In nucleotides, the CDR3 is TGTGCCAGCAGCTCTTTAGTGACTTCGGACCTCACAGATACGCAGTATTTT.

The chain carries TRBV25-1 and TRBJ1-1; no clear D. CDR1 MGHDK and CDR2 SYGVNS come from the germline V gene. V shed 3 bases and J shed 3 bases, with 8 bases lying between them. The CDR3 loop spans 13 amino acids. CDR3 DNA sequence: TGTGCCAGCAGTGAGGGCTGGCACACTGAAGCTTTCTTT. It codes for CASSEGWHTEAFF.

The chain employs TRBV15 and TRBJ1-2; D is ambiguous. Germline CDR1 reads LNHNV; CDR2 reads YYDKDF (reference sequence). There are 13 residues in the CDR3. V lost 1 base and J 4 bases, leaving 7 bases between the germline ends. CDR3 sequence (DNA): TGTGCCACCAGCAGAGCGGCAGGCTATGGCTACACCTTC. Protein sequence: CATSRAAGYGYTF.

The chain employs TRBV7-2 and TRBJ1-5; tentative D call: TRBD1 (5 bases). Germline CDR1 is SGHTA and CDR2 is FQGNSA. This CDR3 spans 13 amino acids. Trimming pared 1 base from V and 5 bases from J, leaving 6 bases between. This CDR3 reads CASSLGGYQPQHF. The CDR3 nucleotides are TGTGCCAGCAGCTTAGGGGGCTATCAGCCCCAGCATTTT.

This chain joins TRBV13 and TRBJ2-1, with D possibly TRBD1 on 6 matching bases. CDR1 PRHDT and CDR2 FYEKMQ come from the germline V gene (reference sequence). The CDR3 runs 15 residues. V lost 2 bases and J 3 bases, leaving 11 bases between the germline ends. CDR3: CASSLFNRVYNEQFF. CDR3 bases: TGTGCCAGCAGCTTATTTAACAGGGTCTACAATGAGCAGTTCTTC.

The V and J genes are TRBV5-1 and TRBJ2-5; TRBD1 aligns across 7 bases. Germline V gene data show CDR1 as SGHRS and CDR2 as YFSETQ. The CDR3 length is 13 residues. Trimming removed 4 bases from V and 3 bases from J; junction bases left unmatched: 3. In nucleotides, the CDR3 is TGCGCCAGCAGCCCTCAGGGGGAAGAGACCCAGTACTTC. Its protein is CASSPQGEETQYF.

By proportion, this clone is large (0.1 to 1%). This chain links TRBV4-1 with TRBJ2-5; maybe TRBD1 (6 bases). The ends were cut back, 4 bases at V and 5 bases at J, with 17 bases in the middle. Germline V lookup: CDR1 MGHRA, CDR2 YSYEKL. CDR3 length equals 15 residues. CDR3 nucleotide sequence: TGCGCCAGCAGCCCCGAGGACAGTAGTAGGGAGACCCAGTACTTC. It yields the protein CASSPEDSSRETQYF.

The chain has TRBV19 and TRBJ1-5, with a possible D match to TRBD1 (5 bases). The germline V and J ends were trimmed by 3 bases and 0 bases, with 12 bases remaining between them. This CDR3 has 16 residues. Germline V gene data show CDR1 as LNHDA and CDR2 as SQIVND (reference sequence). The CDR3 is CASSIGTGYSNQPQHF. The CDR3 DNA follows: TGTGCCAGTAGTATCGGGACGGGATATAGCAATCAGCCCCAGCATTTT.

This clone was seen more than once but under ten times. V usage is TRBV28 and J usage is TRBJ1-3; D remains ambiguous. CDR3 length: 12 amino acids. The germline V gene has CDR1 MDHEN and CDR2 SYDVKM. The V gene lost 2 bases and the J gene lost 6 bases, with 5 bases spanning the gap. The CDR3 protein is CASSLGLNTIYF. The DNA for the CDR3 is TGTGCCAGCAGTTTAGGGTTAAACACCATATATTTT.

V gene TRBV23-1 combines with J gene TRBJ2-7; 9 bases match TRBD1. TRBV23-1 is marked as an open reading frame, function uncertain. J gave up 5 bases and V 6 bases, and 11 bases lay outside the gene matches. The CDR3 extends over 15 amino acids. This CDR3 reads CASSHPGTGRHEQYF. In nucleotides, the CDR3 is TGCGCCAGCAGCCACCCCGGGACAGGGAGGCACGAGCAGTACTTC.

The gene calls are TRBV12-3 or TRBV12-4 and TRBJ2-7, with D possibly TRBD1 on 6 matching bases. V dropped 7 bases and J dropped 1 base, with 11 bases sitting between them. This CDR3 is 13 amino acids long. The CDR3 protein is CASNSGESYEQYF. The CDR3 DNA reads TGTGCCAGCAACTCAGGGGAGTCCTACGAGCAGTACTTC.

The CDR3 protein is CASSRGGSYNEQFF. CDR3 sequence (DNA): TGTGCCAGCAGTAGAGGGGGCTCCTACAATGAGCAGTTCTTC. The chain is built from TRBV28 and TRBJ2-1, with D possibly matching TRBD1 (6 bases). Germline V CDR1 and CDR2: MDHEN, SYDVKM. V was pared by 5 bases and J by 0 bases, with 8 bases between. The CDR3 has 14 residues. Full variable domain (rest looked up from reference TRBV28 and TRBJ2-1): DVKVTQSSRYLVKRTGEKVFLECVQDMDHENMFWYRQDPGLGLRLIYFSYDVKMKEKGDIPEGYSVSREKKERFSLILESASTNQTSMYLCASSRGGSYNEQFFGPGTRLTVL.

The chain is built from TRBV14 and TRBJ2-7; 7 nucleotides agree with TRBD2. Germline CDR1 and CDR2: SGHDN and FVKESK. V gave up 4 bases and J gave up 0 bases; unmatched junction bases: 6. The CDR3 spans 15 residues. The CDR3 loop reads CASSRERGNSYEQYF. The CDR3 bases are TGTGCCAGCAGCCGAGAGCGGGGTAACTCCTACGAGCAGTACTTC.

On this clone: The sample carries other DNA sequences with the same CDR3. V gene TRBV6-5 combines with J gene TRBJ1-1, with D maybe TRBD1 (6 bases). Germline CDR1 MNHEY, CDR2 SVGAGI. The CDR3 has 13 amino acids. Trimming cost V 6 bases and J 5 bases, with 13 bases left between them. Here the CDR3 reads CASSSTGRTEAFF. The CDR3 DNA is TGTGCCAGCAGCTCTACAGGGAGGACTGAAGCTTTCTTT.

The chain employs TRBV5-5 and TRBJ2-7, with 10 bases identical to TRBD1. With V trimmed by 4 bases and J by 4 bases, 11 bases remained unmatched. This CDR3 spans 16 amino acids. Germline loops: CDR1 SGHKS, CDR2 YYEKEE (reference sequence). The CDR3 is CASSPGPGQGRYEQYF. CDR3 DNA sequence: TGTGCCAGCAGCCCAGGACCGGGACAGGGGCGATACGAGCAGTACTTC.

This clone was seen only once. The chain couples TRBV7-2 to TRBJ2-7; 10 bases match TRBD1. The CDR3 runs to 14 residues. V trimming: 3 bases; J trimming: 6 bases; junction bases outside the gene matches: 5. Germline V CDR1 and CDR2: SGHTA, FQGNSA. The CDR3 protein is CASSFGQGVSEQYF. DNA for the CDR3: TGTGCCAGCAGCTTCGGACAGGGGGTGAGCGAGCAGTACTTC.